This record concerns one TCR beta chain sequence. The study drew participants aged about 18 to 95 years from roughly 25 US areas. Donors were grouped by their self-reported clinical history. This record belongs to a study of blood T cell repertoires in COVID-19. Study summary: The cDNA or gDNA used as material had been derived from T cells, B-cell-depleted T cells, or PBMCs.

Authors' methods: Quantification of nucleated cells was approximated via reference gene primer amplification. Data came from immunoSEQ multiplex PCR; TCRdb stores just in-frame clones and leaves some out. V, J and clone size derive from that table, while D and trimming were established from the DNA sequence. The sample consists of fewer than 200,000 clones, roughly 80% of them appearing once. This CDR3 region has 15 residues. Per germline, CDR1 KGHSH and CDR2 LQKENI. The trim removed 3 bases at V and 7 bases at J, leaving 6 bases unmatched. V is TRBV18 and J is TRBJ2-5; 12 bases agree with TRBD1. The origin of this receptor is a woman aged 55-70 years with acute COVID-19. The sequenced sample was PBMCs or T cells enriched from blood (not recorded which). The CDR3 DNA follows: TGTGCCAGCTCACCCGGGACAGGGGGCTCGGGGACCCAGTACTTC. It specifies CASSPGTGGSGTQYF.